Listed below are T cell receptor beta chains from one sample, sequenced in a study of follicular helper T cells after annual influenza vaccination. Sequencing was performed with immunoSEQ multiplex PCR; in TCRdb, only in-frame clones are kept and a portion is missing. This table has around 10,000 clones, about 85% appearing once. This sample comprised CXCR5+ CD38- circulating T follicular helper cells from blood, obtained on the day of influenza vaccination. All receptors come from an adult who received the influenza vaccine. The CDR3 runs from the conserved cysteine through the conserved F or W. A D gene is named only where the DNA matches it firmly. Clone size is given for some rows only: seen once, a few or many times, or a class if the clone is expanded.

D gene: TRBD2
J gene: TRBJ2-1
clone size: NA
V gene: TRBV7-2
CDR3 DNA: TGTGCCAGCAGCACCTCTACCGGGAGGGAGCAGTTCTTC
CDR3 protein: CASSTSTGREQFF

D gene: TRBD2
J gene: TRBJ2-7
clone size: NA
V gene: TRBV11-1
CDR3 DNA: TGTGCCAGCAGCTTCAACACCGCTAGCGGGGGTGAGTCCTACGAGCAGTACTTC
CDR3 protein: CASSFNTASGGESYEQYF

D gene: NA
J gene: TRBJ1-2
clone size: NA
V gene: TRBV30
CDR3 DNA: TGTGCCTGGAGTACAATGGCGGACTATGGCTACACCTTC
CDR3 protein: CAWSTMADYGYTF

D gene: NA
J gene: TRBJ1-1
clone size: NA
V gene: TRBV5-8
CDR3 DNA: TGTGCCAGCAGCTGGGATATTAGGTTGGGATCGGCGGCTTTCTTT
CDR3 protein: CASSWDIRLGSAAFF

D gene: TRBD1
J gene: TRBJ2-4
clone size: NA
V gene: TRBV30
CDR3 DNA: TGTGCCTGGAGTCATGGACAGGGACACATTCAGTACTTC
CDR3 protein: CAWSHGQGHIQYF

D gene: NA
J gene: TRBJ2-1
clone size: once
V gene: TRBV7-8
CDR3 DNA: TGTGCCAGCAGCTTAAATGCTGGAAACAATGAGCAGTTCTTC
CDR3 protein: CASSLNAGNNEQFF

D gene: NA
J gene: TRBJ2-5
clone size: NA
V gene: TRBV4-2
CDR3 DNA: TGTGCCAGCAGCCAAGATCGACCTGGGGTGGGGACCCAGTACTTC
CDR3 protein: CASSQDRPGVGTQYF

D gene: TRBD1
J gene: TRBJ1-1
clone size: NA
V gene: TRBV30
CDR3 DNA: TGTGCCTGGAGCCCAGGGACAGGGGGTTTGGACACTGAAGCTTTCTTT
CDR3 protein: CAWSPGTGGLDTEAFF

D gene: TRBD2
J gene: TRBJ2-3
clone size: NA
V gene: TRBV15
CDR3 DNA: TGTGCCACCAGCAGAGTGACTAGCGGAGGAGCGAATACGCAGTATTTT
CDR3 protein: CATSRVTSGGANTQYF

D gene: NA
J gene: TRBJ1-2
clone size: NA
V gene: TRBV19
CDR3 DNA: TGTGCCAGTCGGGGGGGCGCGAACTATGGCTACACCTTC
CDR3 protein: CASRGGANYGYTF

D gene: TRBD1
J gene: TRBJ2-2
clone size: NA
V gene: TRBV4-3
CDR3 DNA: TGCGCCAGCAGCCAAGATATCCCCGGGACAGGGACGGCCGGGGAGCTGTTTTTT
CDR3 protein: CASSQDIPGTGTAGELFF

D gene: NA
J gene: TRBJ1-3
clone size: once
V gene: TRBV10-3
CDR3 DNA: TGTGCCATCCGTACAGGCTCTGGAAACACCATATATTTT
CDR3 protein: CAIRTGSGNTIYF

D gene: NA
J gene: TRBJ2-4
clone size: NA
V gene: TRBV6-1
CDR3 DNA: TGTGCCAGCAGTGAATCCCCAAAAAACATTCAGTACTTC
CDR3 protein: CASSESPKNIQYF

D gene: TRBD2
J gene: TRBJ2-1
clone size: NA
V gene: TRBV4-3
CDR3 DNA: TGCGCCAGCAGCCAAGATACGACTAGCGGGAGGGCCGCGAGCTCCTACAATGAGCAGTTCTTC
CDR3 protein: CASSQDTTSGRAASSYNEQFF

D gene: NA
J gene: TRBJ1-5
clone size: few
V gene: TRBV10-3
CDR3 DNA: TGTGCCATCAGCTCACAGCGTAATCAGCCCCAGCATTTT
CDR3 protein: CAISSQRNQPQHF

D gene: NA
J gene: TRBJ1-5
clone size: NA
V gene: TRBV15
CDR3 DNA: TGTGCCACCAGCAGGGGGGGGGTGGCTGAAGATCAGCCCCAGCATTTT
CDR3 protein: CATSRGGVAEDQPQHF

D gene: NA
J gene: TRBJ1-6
clone size: NA
V gene: TRBV6-1
CDR3 DNA: TGTGCCAGCAGTGCACCCCAAGGGTACTCACCCCTCCACTTT
CDR3 protein: CASSAPQGYSPLHF

D gene: NA
J gene: TRBJ1-6
clone size: NA
V gene: TRBV5-1
CDR3 DNA: TGCGCCAGCAGCCCCACCGGGGAGTATAATTCACCCCTCCACTTT
CDR3 protein: CASSPTGEYNSPLHF

D gene: NA
J gene: TRBJ2-1
clone size: NA
V gene: TRBV6-5
CDR3 DNA: TGTGCCAGCGAAAAACCGGGAGCCCGCAATGAGCAGTTCTTC
CDR3 protein: CASEKPGARNEQFF

D gene: TRBD1
J gene: TRBJ1-1
clone size: once
V gene: TRBV7-2
CDR3 DNA: TGTGCCAGCAGCTTAGGGCTAAGAGCAGGGGGCACTGAAGCTTTCTTT
CDR3 protein: CASSLGLRAGGTEAFF

D gene: NA
J gene: TRBJ1-2
clone size: few
V gene: TRBV6-5
CDR3 DNA: TGTGCCAGCAGTTACTCCTTGAGGGCTAACTATGGCTACACCTTC
CDR3 protein: CASSYSLRANYGYTF

D gene: TRBD1
J gene: TRBJ1-6
clone size: NA
V gene: TRBV5-6
CDR3 DNA: TGTGCCAGCAGCTTAATGGGACAGGGGGCTTCACCCCTCCACTTT
CDR3 protein: CASSLMGQGASPLHF

D gene: TRBD2
J gene: TRBJ2-3
clone size: NA
V gene: TRBV6-6
CDR3 DNA: TGTGCCACCTTAGCCGGGGGCGGGGGGGCGAATACGCAGTATTTT
CDR3 protein: CATLAGGGGANTQYF

D gene: NA
J gene: TRBJ1-4
clone size: NA
V gene: TRBV21-1
CDR3 DNA: TGTGCCAGCAGCTCCGCCAGGGGATGGGGCGAAAAACTGTTTTTT
CDR3 protein: CASSSARGWGEKLFF

D gene: NA
J gene: TRBJ1-2
clone size: once
V gene: TRBV30
CDR3 DNA: TGTGCCTGGAGTGAGCAGGGCGGAAACTATGGCTACACCTTC
CDR3 protein: CAWSEQGGNYGYTF

D gene: NA
J gene: TRBJ1-2
clone size: NA
V gene: TRBV28
CDR3 DNA: TGTGCCAGCAGGGGGGGTGGGGTGGAGAACTATGGCTACACCTTC
CDR3 protein: CASRGGGVENYGYTF

D gene: TRBD1
J gene: TRBJ1-1
clone size: NA
V gene: TRBV6-6
CDR3 DNA: TGTGCCAGCAGTTCTCCGGACAGGGTCGGGACTGAAGCTTTCTTT
CDR3 protein: CASSSPDRVGTEAFF

D gene: NA
J gene: TRBJ2-7
clone size: NA
V gene: TRBV27
CDR3 DNA: TGTGCCAGCAGTTTCACCGGGGCCTCCTACGAGCAGTACTTC
CDR3 protein: CASSFTGASYEQYF

D gene: TRBD2
J gene: TRBJ2-1
clone size: NA
V gene: TRBV7-2
CDR3 DNA: TGTGCCAGCAGCCCACAAAGCGGGGGGTATAACAATGAGCAGTTCTTC
CDR3 protein: CASSPQSGGYNNEQFF

D gene: NA
J gene: TRBJ1-1
clone size: few
V gene: TRBV5-4
CDR3 DNA: TGTGCCAGCATTCCGAGTGGGGGAAACACTGAAGCTTTCTTT
CDR3 protein: CASIPSGGNTEAFF

D gene: TRBD1
J gene: TRBJ2-6
clone size: large
V gene: TRBV28
CDR3 DNA: TGTGCCAGCAGCCGCCCTCAGGGGGCGGCAGGGGCCAACGTCCTGACTTTC
CDR3 protein: CASSRPQGAAGANVLTF

D gene: NA
J gene: TRBJ2-7
clone size: few
V gene: TRBV4-3
CDR3 DNA: TGCGCCAGCAGCCTGCTCCGCGACAGCACCTACGAGCAGTACTTC
CDR3 protein: CASSLLRDSTYEQYF

D gene: NA
J gene: TRBJ1-5
clone size: NA
V gene: TRBV6-1
CDR3 DNA: TGTGCCAGCAGAATAGCTGGGGAGCCCTACCCCCAGCATTTT
CDR3 protein: CASRIAGEPYPQHF

D gene: NA
J gene: TRBJ2-7
clone size: NA
V gene: TRBV18
CDR3 DNA: TGTGCCAGCTCACCACCTCCGGGAATAGGGGACTACGAGCAGTACTTC
CDR3 protein: CASSPPPGIGDYEQYF

D gene: NA
J gene: TRBJ1-2
clone size: few
V gene: TRBV18
CDR3 DNA: TGTGCCAGCTCGGAAGAAAACTATGGCTACACCTTC
CDR3 protein: CASSEENYGYTF

D gene: NA
J gene: TRBJ2-3
clone size: NA
V gene: TRBV5-6
CDR3 DNA: TGTGCCAGCAGTCTTACCTTCACAGATACGCAGTATTTT
CDR3 protein: CASSLTFTDTQYF

D gene: NA
J gene: TRBJ2-1
clone size: NA
V gene: TRBV5-6
CDR3 DNA: TGTGCCAGCAGCTTGAAGGCAGGAGGGATCTACAATGAGCAGTTCTTC
CDR3 protein: CASSLKAGGIYNEQFF

D gene: NA
J gene: TRBJ1-2
clone size: NA
V gene: TRBV5-5
CDR3 DNA: TGTGCCAGCAGCCCAACCGGAACCACAGGGCCGGGCTATGGCTACACCTTC
CDR3 protein: CASSPTGTTGPGYGYTF

D gene: TRBD1
J gene: TRBJ2-7
clone size: NA
V gene: TRBV5-1
CDR3 DNA: TGCGCCAGCAGCCCAGCCACTGACAGGGCCCAAGGGGGCTACGAGCAGTACTTC
CDR3 protein: CASSPATDRAQGGYEQYF

D gene: NA
J gene: TRBJ2-3
clone size: NA
V gene: TRBV7-9
CDR3 DNA: TGTGCCAGCAGCCCACCTGGCAGCACAGATACGCAGTATTTT
CDR3 protein: CASSPPGSTDTQYF

D gene: TRBD1
J gene: TRBJ1-4
clone size: NA
V gene: TRBV5-1
CDR3 DNA: TGCGCCAGCAGCTTGGGGGACAGGGGGGTTGAAAAACTGTTTTTT
CDR3 protein: CASSLGDRGVEKLFF

D gene: NA
J gene: TRBJ1-1
clone size: NA
V gene: TRBV6-5
CDR3 DNA: TGTGCCAGCACTACCTTGGGGCTGAACACTGAAGCTTTCTTT
CDR3 protein: CASTTLGLNTEAFF

D gene: NA
J gene: TRBJ1-5
clone size: NA
V gene: TRBV27
CDR3 DNA: TGTGCCAGCAGCTATAAGGGGGTCCCGGGGCCCCAGCATTTT
CDR3 protein: CASSYKGVPGPQHF

D gene: NA
J gene: TRBJ2-3
clone size: NA
V gene: TRBV7-8
CDR3 DNA: TGTGCCAGCAGCCAAGATAGGCAGCGCACGCAGTATTTT
CDR3 protein: CASSQDRQRTQYF

D gene: NA
J gene: TRBJ1-2
clone size: NA
V gene: TRBV19
CDR3 DNA: TGTGCCAGTAGTATTGTCAGGCGATCTGATGGCTACACCTTC
CDR3 protein: CASSIVRRSDGYTF

D gene: NA
J gene: TRBJ2-7
clone size: NA
V gene: TRBV10-3
CDR3 DNA: TGTGCCATCAGTGACTCGGGCCCCCGGGCTATCGAGCAGTACTTC
CDR3 protein: CAISDSGPRAIEQYF

D gene: TRBD2
J gene: TRBJ2-1
clone size: few
V gene: TRBV7-3
CDR3 DNA: TGTGCCAGCAGCTTAACTGGGACTAGTCCCAATGAGCAGTTCTTC
CDR3 protein: CASSLTGTSPNEQFF

D gene: TRBD2
J gene: TRBJ2-5
clone size: NA
V gene: TRBV7-2
CDR3 DNA: TGTGCCAGCAGCTTAAGCGGGAAGCCCCAAGAGACCCAGTACTTC
CDR3 protein: CASSLSGKPQETQYF

D gene: NA
J gene: TRBJ1-1
clone size: NA
V gene: TRBV9
CDR3 DNA: TGTGCCAGCAGCGTAGTGGGGGACACTGAAGCTTTCTTT
CDR3 protein: CASSVVGDTEAFF